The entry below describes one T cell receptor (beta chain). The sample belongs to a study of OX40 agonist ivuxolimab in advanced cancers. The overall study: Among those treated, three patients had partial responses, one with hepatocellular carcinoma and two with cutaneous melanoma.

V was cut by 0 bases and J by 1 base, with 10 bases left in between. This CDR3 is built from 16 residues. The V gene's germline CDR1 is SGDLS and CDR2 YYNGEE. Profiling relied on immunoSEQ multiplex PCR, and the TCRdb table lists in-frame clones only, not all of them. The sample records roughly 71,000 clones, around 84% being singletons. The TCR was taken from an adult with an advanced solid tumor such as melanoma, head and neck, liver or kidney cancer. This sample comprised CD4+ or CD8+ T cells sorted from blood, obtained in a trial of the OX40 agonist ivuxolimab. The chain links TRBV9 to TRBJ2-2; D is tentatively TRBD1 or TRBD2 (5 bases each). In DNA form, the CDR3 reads TGTGCCAGCAGCGTAGGGGACCCAGAGAACACCGGGGAGCTGTTTTTT. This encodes CASSVGDPENTGELFF.